What follows are 6 T cell receptor beta chains derived from one specimen sequenced in a study of cytomegalovirus exposure and HLA in healthy donors. The PCR made use of 60 Vbeta and 13 Jbeta primers. The data were produced by immunoSEQ multiplex PCR, yet TCRdb's version contains in-frame clones alone and is incomplete. The table records about 120,000 clones, around 78% of them present only once. Sequences were obtained from PBMCs. The origin of the receptors is a woman younger than 45 in good health and CMV-seronegative.

The chain couples TRBV30 to TRBJ1-6; the match to TRBD1 covers 9 bases. This CDR3 is built from 14 residues. The germline V gene encodes CDR1 GTSNPN and CDR2 SVGIG (reference sequence). The trim removed 1 base at V and 8 bases at J, leaving 3 bases unmatched. CDR3 sequence: CAWSAGQGDSPLHF. CDR3 bases: TGTGCCTGGAGTGCGGGACAGGGTGATTCACCCCTCCACTTT.

This rearrangement joins TRBV9 to TRBJ2-1; TRBD1 matches at 9 bases. Looked up from germline, CDR1 is SGDLS and CDR2 is YYNGEE. This CDR3 contains 14 residues. Trimming removed 0 bases from V and 10 bases from J; junction bases left unmatched: 5. CDR3 loop: CASSVVGTGREQFF. The CDR3 nucleotides read TGTGCCAGCAGCGTAGTCGGGACAGGGAGGGAGCAGTTCTTC.

J is TRBJ2-2 and V is TRBV5-4; weak D call: TRBD1 (6 bases). CDR3 length: 13 amino acids. The V and J ends lost 4 bases and 3 bases respectively, with 7 bases between them. Germline loops: CDR1 SGHNT, CDR2 YYREEE (reference sequence). The DNA of the CDR3 is TGTGCCAGCAGCACAGGGTACACCGGGGAGCTGTTTTTT. It specifies CASSTGYTGELFF.

J is TRBJ2-7 and V is TRBV6-1; tentatively, D is TRBD2 (6 bases). V lost 6 bases and J lost 6, with 9 bases in between. The CDR3 consists of 11 residues. In germline, CDR1 is MNHNS, CDR2 SASEGT. In DNA form, the CDR3 reads TGTGCCAGCAGCCGGGGGATCGAGCAGTACTTC. Its protein product is CASSRGIEQYF.

This chain links TRBV7-8 with TRBJ2-5; no clear D. Trimming shortened V by 6 bases and J by 2 bases, and 19 bases separated the two germline ends. Germline CDR1 SGHVS, CDR2 FQNEAQ. The CDR3 sequence is 16 residues long. CDR3 nucleotides: TGTGCCAGCAGACGGGTGGTCTATCCGACGCAAGAGACCCAGTACTTC. Its protein product is CASRRVVYPTQETQYF.

V is TRBV6-5 and J is TRBJ1-4; D is unclear. Germline V gene lookup returns CDR1 MNHEY and CDR2 SVGAGI. CDR3 length: 15 amino acids. The V gene lost 6 bases and the J gene lost 0 bases, with 11 bases spanning the gap. The CDR3 spells CASSFRGTTNEKLFF. CDR3 nucleotides: TGTGCCAGCAGCTTTCGAGGGACAACTAATGAAAAACTGTTTTTT.